Described below is a single TCR beta chain sequence and its context. These data come from a study of cytomegalovirus exposure and HLA in healthy donors. Trimming at V came to 0 bases and at J to 4 bases, leaving 4 bases not matched to a gene. The CDR3 consists of 15 residues. The germline V gene encodes CDR1 SGHNT and CDR2 YYREEE (reference sequence). The PCR was carried out with 60 Vbeta primers and 13 Jbeta primers. The data were produced by immunoSEQ multiplex PCR, yet TCRdb's version contains in-frame clones alone and is incomplete. The sample carries 160,000 or so clones, approximately 80% recorded once.

The receptor's source is a young woman in good health and CMV-seronegative. The specimen was PBMCs. V usage is TRBV5-4 and J usage is TRBJ2-1; 7 positions agree with TRBD1. The CDR3 protein is CASSLAGTDYNEQFF. The DNA for the CDR3 is TGTGCCAGCAGCTTGGCCGGGACAGATTACAATGAGCAGTTCTTC.